The rows below give T cell receptor beta chains drawn from one sample of a study of blood T cell repertoires in COVID-19. Method: immunoSEQ multiplex PCR; TCRdb's copy keeps in-frame clones and lacks some. The sample carries 200,000 or so clones, roughly 90% recorded once. What was sequenced was peripheral blood. All receptors derive from a woman aged 70-85 years with acute or convalescent COVID-19. CDR3s include the opening cysteine and the closing phenylalanine or tryptophan. A D gene is named only where the DNA matches it firmly. Part of the rows lack a size; the others show once, few, many or a class for expanded clones.

v_call	d_call	clone_size	j_call	cdr3_aa	cdr3_nt
TRBV19	NA	NA	TRBJ2-3	CATGLGTDTQYF	TGTGCCACGGGACTTGGGACAGATACGCAGTATTTT
TRBV2	TRBD1	NA	TRBJ2-3	CASRGDSSTDTQYF	TGTGCCAGCAGAGGGGACAGTAGCACAGATACGCAGTATTTT
TRBV5-8	NA	NA	TRBJ1-6	CASSLLFGSYNSPLHF	TGTGCCAGCAGCTTGTTATTCGGCTCCTATAATTCACCCCTCCACTTT
TRBV5-1	NA	NA	TRBJ2-1	CASSVNFLSYNEQFF	TGCGCCAGCAGCGTCAACTTCCTCTCCTACAATGAGCAGTTCTTC
TRBV7-8	NA	NA	TRBJ2-1	CASSLVAGDNEQFF	TGTGCCAGCAGCTTAGTTGCAGGGGACAATGAGCAGTTCTTC
TRBV5-4	NA	NA	TRBJ1-1	CASSSPAGLEAFF	TGTGCCAGCAGCTCCCCGGCAGGGCTCGAAGCTTTCTTT
TRBV27	TRBD2	few	TRBJ2-2	CASSRRAGGTNTGELFF	TGTGCCAGCAGTCGGAGGGCGGGGGGTACTAACACCGGGGAGCTGTTTTTT
TRBV9	NA	NA	TRBJ1-5	CASSPYPGNQPQHF	TGTGCCAGCAGCCCCTACCCGGGCAATCAGCCCCAGCATTTT
TRBV12-3/TRBV12-4	NA	NA	TRBJ1-4	CASSRQNNEKLFF	TGTGCCAGCAGTCGACAGAATAATGAAAAACTGTTTTTT
TRBV11-3	NA	NA	TRBJ1-1	CASSPGRGGNTEAFF	TGTGCCAGCAGCCCGGGACGGGGGGGGAACACTGAAGCTTTCTTT
TRBV24-1	NA	NA	TRBJ1-2	CATSEGGGQDTYYGYTF	TGTGCCACCAGTGAGGGAGGTGGGCAGGACACTTACTATGGCTACACCTTC
TRBV18	TRBD2	NA	TRBJ2-7	CASSPGGRPEQYF	TGTGCCAGCTCACCAGGCGGGAGGCCCGAGCAGTACTTC
TRBV7-3	TRBD1	NA	TRBJ1-1	CASSLAGGRTEAFF	TGTGCCAGCAGCTTAGCAGGGGGCAGGACTGAAGCTTTCTTT
TRBV7-6	NA	NA	TRBJ2-3	CASSGDGSFTDTQYF	TGTGCCAGCAGCGGGGACGGGAGCTTCACAGATACGCAGTATTTT
TRBV27	TRBD1	few	TRBJ1-5	CASSPRKTGPNQPQHF	TGTGCCAGCAGTCCCCGAAAGACAGGGCCCAATCAGCCCCAGCATTTT
TRBV6-1	NA	NA	TRBJ1-6	CASSDLAGRSYNSPLHF	TGTGCCAGCAGTGACTTGGCGGGGAGATCCTATAATTCACCCCTCCACTTT
TRBV28	TRBD1	NA	TRBJ1-1	CASSFPNRGWTEAFF	TGTGCCAGCAGTTTTCCCAACAGGGGATGGACTGAAGCTTTCTTT
TRBV24-1	NA	NA	TRBJ2-4	CATSDTRGTLNIQYF	TGTGCCACCAGTGACACCCGTGGGACACTAAACATTCAGTACTTC
TRBV19	NA	NA	TRBJ1-5	CASSIVGGNQPQHF	TGTGCCAGTAGTATAGTGGGAGGAAATCAGCCCCAGCATTTT
TRBV7-9	TRBD1	NA	TRBJ2-5	CASSSPRQGAKETQYF	TGTGCCAGCAGCTCCCCCAGACAGGGGGCTAAGGAGACCCAGTACTTC
TRBV10-1	NA	NA	TRBJ2-1	CASSERMGLEQFF	TGCGCCAGCAGTGAGAGGATGGGCCTGGAGCAGTTCTTC
TRBV14	NA	NA	TRBJ2-2	CASSQVQGSGELFF	TGTGCCAGCAGCCAAGTCCAGGGATCCGGGGAGCTGTTTTTT
TRBV5-5	NA	NA	TRBJ1-2	CASSLQENYGYTF	TGTGCCAGCAGCTTGCAGGAAAACTATGGCTACACCTTC
TRBV12-3/TRBV12-4	NA	NA	TRBJ2-5	CASSSGETQYF	TGTGCCAGCAGTTCAGGGGAGACCCAGTACTTC
TRBV18	NA	NA	TRBJ1-1	CASSPNLDTEAFF	TGTGCCAGCTCACCTAACTTGGACACTGAAGCTTTCTTT
TRBV19	TRBD1	NA	TRBJ1-1	CASSVMTGGTEAFF	TGTGCCAGTAGTGTCATGACAGGGGGCACTGAAGCTTTCTTT
TRBV24-1	TRBD1	NA	TRBJ2-2	CATSKSGTGNTGELFF	TGTGCCACCAGTAAGTCAGGGACAGGGAACACCGGGGAGCTGTTTTTT
TRBV12-5	NA	NA	TRBJ2-4	CASGQSGVAKNIQYF	TGTGCTAGTGGACAGTCAGGGGTAGCCAAAAACATTCAGTACTTC
TRBV20-1	NA	NA	TRBJ2-7	CSALGSNEQYF	TGCAGTGCTCTGGGGAGCAACGAGCAGTACTTC
TRBV5-1	NA	few	TRBJ1-6	CASSLKVNRDSPLHF	TGCGCCAGCAGCTTGAAAGTGAACAGGGATTCACCCCTCCACTTT
TRBV27	TRBD1	NA	TRBJ2-3	CASSLGTGGVTDTQYF	TGTGCCAGCAGTTTAGGGACAGGGGGCGTGACAGATACGCAGTATTTT
TRBV24-1	TRBD2	NA	TRBJ2-7	CATSGGARNEQYF	TGTGCCACCAGCGGGGGGGCGCGCAACGAGCAGTACTTC
TRBV11-3	NA	NA	TRBJ2-5	CASSLMAEGTQYF	TGTGCCAGCAGCTTAATGGCGGAGGGGACCCAGTACTTC
TRBV3-1/TRBV3-2	NA	NA	TRBJ1-6	CASSRSGSLYTLHF	TGTGCCAGCAGCCGCTCCGGGTCCCTGTACACCCTCCACTTT
TRBV5-1	NA	NA	TRBJ1-2	CASSLAGNSYGYTF	TGCGCCAGCAGCTTGGCAGGCAATTCCTATGGCTACACCTTC
TRBV5-4	NA	NA	TRBJ1-3	CASSARGGGRVFGNTIYF	TGTGCCAGCAGCGCCCGAGGTGGAGGTCGGGTGTTCGGAAACACCATATATTTT
TRBV3-1/TRBV3-2	NA	NA	TRBJ1-3	CASSQASGRSHTIYF	TGTGCCAGCAGCCAAGCATCAGGAAGATCGCACACCATATATTTT
TRBV5-5	TRBD1	NA	TRBJ1-1	CASSLGQGGTEAFF	TGTGCCAGCAGCTTAGGTCAGGGGGGCACTGAAGCTTTCTTT
TRBV5-4	TRBD1	NA	TRBJ1-1	CASSLPGQGPNNEAFF	TGTGCCAGCAGCTTACCGGGACAGGGGCCGAACAATGAAGCTTTCTTT
TRBV9	NA	NA	TRBJ2-7	CASSVGRTAYEQYF	TGTGCCAGCAGCGTAGGGAGAACCGCCTACGAGCAGTACTTC
TRBV7-9	NA	NA	TRBJ1-1	CASSLGGRSEAFF	TGTGCCAGCAGCTTGGGGGGTCGGAGTGAAGCTTTCTTT
TRBV29-1	TRBD1	NA	TRBJ1-4	CSVDLGQPATNEKLFF	TGCAGCGTTGACTTGGGACAGCCGGCAACTAATGAAAAACTGTTTTTT
TRBV7-2	TRBD1	NA	TRBJ2-7	CASSEQGAYEQYF	TGTGCCAGCAGCGAACAGGGGGCTTACGAGCAGTACTTC
TRBV11-3	NA	NA	TRBJ2-7	CASSLGRATYEQYF	TGTGCCAGCAGCTTAGGGCGGGCAACCTACGAGCAGTACTTC
TRBV6-2/TRBV6-3	TRBD1	few	TRBJ1-5	CASSYSTGKVSNQPQHF	TGTGCCAGCAGTTACTCGACAGGGAAAGTCAGCAATCAGCCCCAGCATTTT
TRBV5-1	NA	NA	TRBJ2-7	CASSFRHGEQYF	TGCGCCAGCAGCTTCAGACACGGCGAGCAGTACTTC
TRBV11-2	TRBD2	NA	TRBJ2-7	CASSRRLAGVSYEQYF	TGTGCCAGCAGCCGCCGACTAGCGGGTGTCTCCTACGAGCAGTACTTC
TRBV23-1	NA	NA	TRBJ1-1	CASSHDGMTANTEAFF	TGCGCCAGCAGTCATGACGGTATGACAGCAAACACTGAAGCTTTCTTT
TRBV11-2	TRBD1	NA	TRBJ2-7	CASSPGQGANEQYF	TGTGCCAGCAGCCCAGGGCAGGGGGCCAACGAGCAGTACTTC
TRBV4-3	NA	NA	TRBJ2-5	CASSQEGGNSGETQYF	TGCGCCAGCAGCCAAGAAGGTGGAAACTCAGGGGAGACCCAGTACTTC